These 15 T cell receptor beta chains came from one sample sequenced in a study of T cells in Graves' hyperthyroidism and ophthalmopathy. The CDR3 regions of TCR beta were amplified from RNA transcripts. A set of HTBI primers served as the primers for a first-round RT-PCR of the TCR CDR3. TCRdb independently ran MiXCR on the multiplex PCR reads; one entry per CDR3 protein. The table has roughly 380,000 distinct CDR3 sequences, 11% to 15% seen once. Sequenced input: blood. The origin of the receptors is a woman aged 55 to 70 with Graves' hyperthyroidism.

This clonotype came up many times. The CDR3 protein is CASSWPRPARADADTQYF. As DNA, the CDR3 is TGCGCCAGCAGCTGGCCCCGACCTGCTCGGGCCGACGCAGATACGCAGTATTTT. The chain employs TRBV5-1 and TRBJ2-3; D gene uncertain. V gave up 3 bases and J gave up 4 bases, with 24 bases separating them. Germline CDR1 reads SGHRS; CDR2 reads YFSETQ. The CDR3 has 18 amino acids. Full variable domain (rest looked up from reference TRBV5-1 and TRBJ2-3): KAGVTQTPRYLIKTRGQQVTLSCSPISGHRSVSWYQQTPGQGLQFLFEYFSETQRNKGNFPGRFSGRQFSNSRSEMNVSTLELGDSALYLCASSWPRPARADADTQYFGPGTRLTVL.

The chain couples TRBV6-1 to TRBJ2-3; TRBD2 might be the D (5 bases). The CDR3 totals 13 residues. Germline V gene lookup returns CDR1 MNHNS and CDR2 SASEGT. With 7 bases removed from V and 4 bases from J, the gap between germline ends came to 12 bases. This CDR3 reads CASIDYFADTQYF. The CDR3 DNA reads TGTGCCAGCATTGACTATTTCGCAGATACGCAGTATTTT.

This clonotype has just a few counts. The gene calls are TRBV7-2 and TRBJ2-5; no definite D call. The CDR3 length is 16 residues. The ends were cut back, 0 bases at V and 2 bases at J, with 13 bases in the middle. The V gene's germline CDR1 is SGHTA and CDR2 FQGNSA. The CDR3 nucleotides read TGTGCCAGCAGCTTAGCTTTGGATGGGGAACAAGAGACCCAGTACTTC. Translating gives CASSLALDGEQETQYF.

This clonotype has just a few counts. V usage is TRBV7-9 and J usage is TRBJ1-1; 9 bases line up with TRBD1. J gave up 3 bases and V 10 bases, and 6 bases lay outside the gene matches. The CDR3 consists of 13 residues. CDR1 is SEHNR and CDR2 is FQNEAQ in the germline V gene (reference sequence). The CDR3 is CATTTGGDTEAFF. In nucleotides, the CDR3 is TGTGCCACGACGACAGGGGGGGACACTGAAGCTTTCTTT. The whole variable domain, remainder taken from reference TRBV7-9 and TRBJ1-1, is DTGVSQNPRHKITKRGQNVTFRCDPISEHNRLYWYRQTLGQGPEFLTYFQNEAQLEKSRLLSDRFSAERPKGSFSTLEIQRTEQGDSAMYLCATTTGGDTEAFFGQGTRLTVV.

Details on this clonotype: The junction departs from the called germline gene at one end, perhaps through a read error. The V and J genes are TRBV2 and TRBJ2-7; D assignment may be TRBD1 or TRBD2 (5 bases each). Germline CDR1 reads SNHLY; CDR2 reads FYNNEI. This CDR3 region has 14 residues. CDR3 bases: TGTGGCAGCGGTGAAGCGCTAAGGGGCTACGAGCAGTACTTC. As protein: CGSGEALRGYEQYF.

The chain uses TRBV9 and TRBJ2-5, with 7 positions matching TRBD2. CDR3 length: 14 residues. Germline V gene data show CDR1 as SGDLS and CDR2 as YYNGEE. The V and J ends lost 4 bases and 4 bases, in that order; junction bases with no gene match: 7. CDR3 amino acids: CASSTGLVGETQYF. CDR3 DNA: TGTGCCAGCAGCACCGGACTAGTTGGAGAGACCCAGTACTTC.

The chain's CDR3 is CASRAGTSGSWGPYNEQFF. As DNA, the CDR3 is TGTGCCAGCAGGGCGGGAACTAGCGGGTCTTGGGGGCCTTACAATGAGCAGTTCTTC. The chain combines TRBV12-3 or TRBV12-4 with TRBJ2-1; TRBD2 agrees at 9 bases. CDR3 size: 19 residues. V lost 6 bases, J lost 4 bases, and 19 bases stayed unmatched.

This clonotype was counted many times. V and J are TRBV5-1 and TRBJ2-5; possible D gene TRBD1, 6 bases. Germline values: CDR1 SGHRS, CDR2 YFSETQ. V was shortened by 0 bases and J by 2 bases, with 11 bases between the two germline ends. This CDR3 contains 15 residues. The CDR3 DNA reads as TGCGCCAGCAGCTTGGAACCAGGGGTACAAGAGACCCAGTACTTC. This gives the protein CASSLEPGVQETQYF.

This clonotype has ten or more counts. V and J are TRBV12-3 or TRBV12-4 and TRBJ2-4, with D tentatively TRBD1 (6 bases). The CDR3 length is 14 residues. The V end was cut by 6 bases, the J end by 6 bases, with 15 bases between. DNA of the CDR3: TGTGCCAGCAGACGTACTGGGGGCAGAAACATTCAGTACTTC. Its translation is CASRRTGGRNIQYF.

This clonotype was picked up many times. The rearrangement uses TRBV7-9 and TRBJ1-2, with 9 bases identical to TRBD1. Trimming cost V 4 bases and J 6 bases; bases outside gene matches: 0. CDR3 length: 12 residues. Per the germline V gene, CDR1 is SEHNR and CDR2 is FQNEAQ (reference sequence). The CDR3 sequence is CASSWTGDGYTF. The CDR3 DNA is TGTGCCAGCAGCTGGACAGGGGATGGCTACACCTTC. Full variable domain (missing parts from reference TRBV7-9 and TRBJ1-2): DTGVSQNPRHKITKRGQNVTFRCDPISEHNRLYWYRQTLGQGPEFLTYFQNEAQLEKSRLLSDRFSAERPKGSFSTLEIQRTEQGDSAMYLCASSWTGDGYTFGSGTRLTVV.

There are many counts of this clonotype. This chain connects TRBV20-1 to TRBJ2-1; 9 nucleotides line up with TRBD2. CDR3 size: 15 residues. With 5 bases clipped from V and 3 bases from J, the junction kept 8 bases outside the gene matches. Germline-derived CDR1 and CDR2 are DFQATT and SNEGSKA (reference sequence). This CDR3 reads CSALIAGAGYNEQFF. DNA for the CDR3: TGCAGTGCTCTAATAGCGGGAGCAGGCTACAATGAGCAGTTCTTC.

The chain combines TRBV11-2 with TRBJ2-7; D call uncertain. V dropped 1 base and J dropped 7 bases, with 14 bases sitting between them. The CDR3 runs to 14 residues. Germline lookup yields CDR1 SGHAT and CDR2 FQNNGV. The CDR3 DNA sequence: TGTGCCAGCAGCTTAGTGTTGGGGTGGTGGGAGCAGTACTTC. Translation gives CASSLVLGWWEQYF.

This chain uses TRBV12-5 with TRBJ2-2, with D possibly matching TRBD1 (5 bases). Trimming removed 1 base at V and 1 base at J, with 13 bases between. The germline V gene encodes CDR1 LGHNT and CDR2 FRNRAP. The CDR3 runs 17 residues. CDR3 nucleotide sequence: TGTGCTAGTGGTTTGGGGGGCATCCGATTGAACACCGGGGAGCTGTTTTTT. Its translation: CASGLGGIRLNTGELFF.

This clonotype appeared a few times. J is TRBJ1-5 and V is TRBV11-2; possible D gene TRBD1, 5 bases. Germline V gene lookup returns CDR1 SGHAT and CDR2 FQNNGV. Trimming removed 5 bases from V and 5 bases from J, with 16 bases in between. CDR3 length: 15 residues. CDR3 protein: CASSPGRAGDQPQHF. The DNA of the CDR3 is TGTGCCAGCAGCCCGGGACGAGCGGGGGATCAGCCCCAGCATTTT.

This clonotype was detected a few times. CDR3 loop: CASSQEGYQYTDTQYF. The CDR3 bases are TGCGCCAGCAGCCAAGAGGGCTACCAGTACACAGATACGCAGTATTTT. The chain recombines TRBV4-1 with TRBJ2-3; the D is unclear. There are 16 residues in the CDR3. Trimming left V 0 bases short and J 2 bases short, with 12 bases between. Germline CDR1 MGHRA, CDR2 YSYEKL.